The entry below gives a single TCR beta chain sequence along with its context. Only patients with spare fresh-frozen tumor and over two years of follow-up were included. The sample is drawn from a study of glioma-infiltrating T cells after dendritic cell vaccination. About the research overall: Dendritic cells derived from monocytes and pulsed with autologous tumor lysate formed the vaccine.

Germline V gene sequence: CDR1 MDHEN, CDR2 SYDVKM. J was trimmed by 1 base and V by 6 bases; bases with no gene match: 7. CDR3 length equals 18 residues. Using immunoSEQ multiplex PCR, the repertoire was profiled, and TCRdb retains in-frame clones only, with some absent. This sample has 93,000 or so clones, with 81% found just once. Sequenced here: blood, sampled before dendritic cell vaccination. This chain joins TRBV28 and TRBJ2-1; 15 bases fit TRBD2. The receptor was isolated from a human donor with glioblastoma. The CDR3 nucleotides are TGTGCCAGCAGAATCGGACTAGCGGGGGGGCGGTCCTACAATGAGCAGTTCTTC. It specifies CASRIGLAGGRSYNEQFF.